Detailed here is one TCR beta chain. Losses at the gene ends were 0 bases for V and 3 bases for J; bases not matched to a gene: 3. Germline V lookup: CDR1 LGHNA, CDR2 YNFKEQ. The CDR3 runs 15 residues. Sequencing was performed with immunoSEQ multiplex PCR; in TCRdb, only in-frame clones are kept and a portion is missing. This sample has tens of thousands of clones; about 83% occur once, and the top ten carry about 4.7%. This entry is derived from a study of OX40 agonist ivuxolimab in advanced cancers. Overall study context: Ivuxolimab, an antibody that agonizes OX40 (CD134), was administered to the patients. Among those treated, three patients had partial responses, one with hepatocellular carcinoma and two with cutaneous melanoma.

This TCR was sampled from an adult with an advanced solid tumor such as melanoma, head and neck, liver or kidney cancer. The sequencing used CD4+ or CD8+ T cells sorted from blood, collected in a trial of the OX40 agonist ivuxolimab. The chain uses TRBV4-2 and TRBJ1-2, with TRBD1 matching 8 bases. CDR3 DNA: TGTGCCAGCAGCCAAGACCTACAGGGGGACTATGGCTACACCTTC. This codes for CASSQDLQGDYGYTF.